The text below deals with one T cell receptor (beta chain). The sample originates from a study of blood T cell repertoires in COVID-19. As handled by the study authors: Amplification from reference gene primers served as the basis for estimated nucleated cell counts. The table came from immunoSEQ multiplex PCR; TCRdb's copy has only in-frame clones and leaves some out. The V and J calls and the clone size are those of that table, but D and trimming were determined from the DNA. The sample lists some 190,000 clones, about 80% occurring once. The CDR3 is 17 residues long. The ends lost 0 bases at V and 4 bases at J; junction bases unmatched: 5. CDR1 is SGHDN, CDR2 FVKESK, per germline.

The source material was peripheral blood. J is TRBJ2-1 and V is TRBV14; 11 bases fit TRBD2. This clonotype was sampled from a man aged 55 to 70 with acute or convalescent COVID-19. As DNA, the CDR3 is TGTGCCAGCAGCCAAGACAGGGGACTAGCGGTGTACAATGAGCAGTTCTTC. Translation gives CASSQDRGLAVYNEQFF.